These T cell receptor beta chains were read from a single sample in a study of blood T cell repertoires in COVID-19. Profiled with immunoSEQ multiplex PCR; TCRdb holds only in-frame clones, not every one. The table has 350,000 to 400,000 clones, roughly nine tenths seen once. Sequencing was done on a sample of PBMCs or T cells enriched from blood (not recorded which). All receptors come from a woman between 40 and 55 years old who had been exposed to COVID-19. CDR3s include the opening cysteine and the closing phenylalanine or tryptophan. Fields, in order: clone size, J gene, D gene, CDR3 length, V gene, CDR3 protein, CDR3 DNA. D genes are given only for firm matches. The listing skips clone size in some rows; elsewhere it reads once, few, many or a size class.

>-|TRBJ1-4|-|15|TRBV7-9
CASSPQGLNNEKLFF
TGTGCCAGCAGCCCCCAGGGATTAAATAATGAAAAACTGTTTTTT
>-|TRBJ1-5|-|15|TRBV2
CASSEGGGANQPQHF
TGTGCCAGCAGTGAAGGCGGGGGTGCCAATCAGCCCCAGCATTTT
>-|TRBJ2-7|-|13|TRBV2
CASRFRRAKGQYF
TGTGCCAGCAGGTTCAGGAGGGCTAAAGGGCAGTACTTC
>-|TRBJ1-2|-|13|TRBV6-4
CASRPSGGNGYTF
TGTGCCAGCAGACCATCTGGGGGCAATGGCTACACCTTC
>-|TRBJ1-6|-|15|TRBV6-2/TRBV6-3
CASSPLQPTNSPLHF
TGTGCCAGCAGCCCGCTACAGCCAACGAATTCACCCCTCCACTTT
>few|TRBJ1-5|-|12|TRBV20-1
CSASRGGQPQHF
TGCAGTGCTAGTCGGGGGGGACAGCCCCAGCATTTT
>-|TRBJ1-2|TRBD1|11|TRBV20-1
CSADRGYGYTF
TGCAGTGCCGACAGGGGCTATGGCTACACCTTC
>-|TRBJ2-1|TRBD1|17|TRBV13
CASSTRGRGSIYNEQFF
TGTGCCAGCAGCACCAGGGGGCGAGGCTCGATTTACAATGAGCAGTTCTTC
>-|TRBJ2-7|-|11|TRBV14
CASCGTVEQYF
TGTGCCAGCTGCGGTACCGTCGAGCAGTACTTC
>-|TRBJ1-5|TRBD1|15|TRBV7-2
CASSSQGAGNQPQHF
TGTGCCAGCAGCTCACAGGGGGCGGGCAATCAGCCCCAGCATTTT
>-|TRBJ1-4|-|13|TRBV5-1
CASSLGVNEKLFF
TGCGCCAGCAGCTTGGGAGTTAATGAAAAACTGTTTTTT